These 19 T cell receptor beta chains were sequenced from one sample in a study of shared clonotypes between healthy human individuals. TCRdb's table, derived via immunoSEQ multiplex PCR, lists solely in-frame clones and lacks some. The sample lists about 2,500,000 clones, around 94% occurring once. The source material was naive CD4+ T cells sorted from blood. The subset is: CD45RA+ positively selected. These receptors came from a man aged 18 to 30 in good health.

Of note for this clone: This CDR3 is also generated by other DNA sequences in the sample. This chain's CDR3 is CASSEVGYEQFF. CDR3 coding DNA: TGTGCCAGCAGTGAAGTGGGTTATGAGCAGTTCTTC. This chain links TRBV6-1 with TRBJ2-1; D gene unclear. CDR3 length: 12 residues. Germline V gene sequence: CDR1 MNHNS, CDR2 SASEGT. V shed 1 base and J shed 8 bases, with 6 bases lying between them.

This chain connects TRBV11-2 to TRBJ2-7; D possibly corresponds to TRBD1 (5 bases). This CDR3 has 14 residues. V lost 4 bases and J lost 0, with 10 bases in between. Per the germline V gene, CDR1 is SGHAT and CDR2 is FQNNGV. The CDR3 nucleotides are TGTGCCAGCAGCTCTGACAGATTCTCCTACGAGCAGTACTTC. As protein: CASSSDRFSYEQYF.

Remarks on this clone: At the DNA level, this CDR3 is encoded by other sequences in the same sample as well. This chain uses TRBV18 with TRBJ2-5; TRBD1 agrees at 9 bases. The CDR3 spans 14 residues. The germline V gene encodes CDR1 KGHSH and CDR2 LQKENI. The V and J ends lost 3 bases and 3 bases, in that order; junction bases with no gene match: 2. CDR3 sequence: CASSPRTGEETQYF. The DNA of the CDR3 is TGTGCCAGCTCACCTCGGACAGGGGAAGAGACCCAGTACTTC.

This clone occurred a few times. This rearrangement joins TRBV10-3 to TRBJ1-1; D is undetermined. The V gene lost 8 bases and the J gene lost 3 bases, with 10 bases spanning the gap. The CDR3 is 12 amino acids. Germline values: CDR1 ENHRY, CDR2 SYGVKD. This CDR3 is CAIRESDTEAFF. The CDR3 DNA reads TGTGCCATCCGGGAGTCCGACACTGAAGCTTTCTTT.

The chain recombines TRBV5-4 with TRBJ1-6, with 8 bases lining up with TRBD1. The length of the CDR3 is 14 residues. The junction had 2 bases not matched to a gene; V was cut back by 4 bases and J by 5 bases. CDR1 is SGHNT, CDR2 YYREEE, per germline (reference sequence). CDR3 region: CASSQDRDNSPLHF. The CDR3 DNA follows: TGTGCCAGCAGCCAGGACAGGGATAATTCACCCCTCCACTTT.

V usage is TRBV6-6 and J usage is TRBJ1-4; D is unresolved. Germline V gene data show CDR1 as MNHNY and CDR2 as SVGAGI (reference sequence). Deletions cut 2 bases from V and 5 bases from J, with 6 bases between. The CDR3 covers 13 residues. The chain's CDR3 is CASSYLRNEKLFF. As DNA, the CDR3 is TGTGCCAGCAGTTACCTGCGGAATGAAAAACTGTTTTTT.

The CDR3, as DNA: TGTGCCAGCAGCCTCGGGACTCCCCAAGAGACCCAGTACTTC. It encodes CASSLGTPQETQYF. The V call is TRBV7-2, the J call TRBJ2-5; a weak D match, TRBD2 (6 bases). Germline assignment: CDR1 SGHTA and CDR2 FQGNSA. V lost 5 bases to trimming and J lost 1 base, with 11 bases between them. This CDR3 comprises 14 residues.

The gene calls are TRBV7-6 and TRBJ1-1, with a weak D call TRBD1 (5 bases). Germline CDR1 SGHVS, CDR2 FNYEAQ. The germline V and J ends were trimmed by 4 bases and 3 bases, with 9 bases remaining between them. The CDR3 runs to 13 residues. CDR3 in amino acids: CASSWGRDTEAFF. The CDR3 DNA reads as TGTGCCAGCAGCTGGGGACGGGACACTGAAGCTTTCTTT.

V gene TRBV6-5 combines with J gene TRBJ1-6; D is unclear. CDR1 and CDR2 (germline): MNHEY, SVGAGI. V was trimmed by 9 bases and J by 10 bases, leaving 22 bases between them. The CDR3 runs to 15 residues. The CDR3 DNA reads TGTGCCAGTACCGCGACGTTAATGACCAAATCACCCCTCCACTTT. This encodes CASTATLMTKSPLHF.

V and J are TRBV7-9 and TRBJ1-4, with D hard to call. The CDR3 spans 17 residues. Trimming removed 3 bases at V and 3 bases at J, with 17 bases between. Per the germline V gene, CDR1 is SEHNR and CDR2 is FQNEAQ (reference sequence). In DNA, the CDR3 is TGTGCCAGCAGCTTTCGGTCGTCAATGGGTGCTAATGAAAAACTGTTTTTT. Protein: CASSFRSSMGANEKLFF.

V and J are TRBV6-4 and TRBJ2-3; 7 bases align to TRBD2. Germline lookup yields CDR1 MRHNA and CDR2 SNTAGT. With V trimmed by 7 bases and J by 0 bases, 13 bases remained unmatched. There are 17 residues in the CDR3. The CDR3 loop reads CASKVSGKETSTDTQYF. CDR3 bases: TGTGCCAGCAAGGTGAGCGGGAAAGAGACTAGCACAGATACGCAGTATTTT.

V gene TRBV6-7 combines with J gene TRBJ2-7, with D tentatively TRBD2 (5 bases). TRBV6-7 is known as an ORF, though its function is uncertain. This CDR3 has 14 amino acids. The V gene lost 6 bases and the J gene lost 4 bases, with 16 bases spanning the gap. The CDR3 sequence: CASRTSDCRYEQYF. Here the CDR3 DNA reads TGTGCCAGCAGGACCTCGGACTGTCGGTACGAGCAGTACTTC.

The chain uses TRBV2 and TRBJ1-1; 9 nucleotides agree with TRBD1. Trimming at V came to 4 bases and at J to 5 bases, leaving 5 bases not matched to a gene. CDR3 length: 14 amino acids. The V gene's germline CDR1 is SNHLY and CDR2 FYNNEI. The CDR3 spells CASSGQGEGTEAFF. In nucleotides, the CDR3 is TGTGCCAGCAGTGGACAGGGGGAGGGGACTGAAGCTTTCTTT.

The CDR3 loop reads CASSASDNEKLFF. As DNA, the CDR3 is TGTGCCAGCAGCGCCTCAGATAATGAAAAACTGTTTTTT. The chain combines TRBV6-1 with TRBJ1-4; D is ambiguous. Germline loops: CDR1 MNHNS, CDR2 SASEGT. The V and J ends lost 6 bases and 4 bases respectively, with 9 bases between them. The CDR3 spans 13 residues.

The chain has TRBV19 and TRBJ1-2, with 9 bases lining up with TRBD1. The V gene's germline CDR1 is LNHDA and CDR2 SQIVND (reference sequence). Trimming removed 5 bases from V and 4 bases from J; junction bases left unmatched: 8. The CDR3 consists of 15 residues. This CDR3 is CASSVTGGGLYGYTF. CDR3 coding DNA: TGTGCCAGTAGTGTAACAGGGGGCGGGCTCTATGGCTACACCTTC.

The chain employs TRBV7-8 and TRBJ2-3; D call uncertain. Germline V CDR1 and CDR2: SGHVS, FQNEAQ. The CDR3 totals 15 residues. The V end was cut by 5 bases, the J end by 0 bases, with 12 bases between. CDR3 bases: TGTGCCAGCAGCCGGGCGACTGGGAGCACAGATACGCAGTATTTT. Translated: CASSRATGSTDTQYF.

This clone was observed once. This same CDR3 is encoded by further DNA sequences in the sample. V is TRBV18 and J is TRBJ1-5; D gene uncertain. V was shortened by 2 bases and J by 3 bases, with 8 bases between the two germline ends. The CDR3 runs 14 residues. CDR1 KGHSH and CDR2 LQKENI come from the germline V gene. This chain's CDR3 is CASSPEVDNQPQHF. CDR3 nucleotide sequence: TGTGCCAGCTCACCAGAGGTAGACAATCAGCCCCAGCATTTT.

The V and J genes are TRBV29-1 and TRBJ2-3; D not resolved. This CDR3 has 12 amino acids. Deletions cut 7 bases from V and 4 bases from J, with 12 bases between. Per germline, CDR1 SQVTM and CDR2 ANQGSEA. The CDR3: CSADKEADTQYF. The CDR3 DNA sequence: TGCAGCGCCGATAAAGAGGCAGATACGCAGTATTTT.

This clone came up a few times. This sequence joins TRBV29-1 and TRBJ1-1; D is unclear. This CDR3 has 14 residues. V lost 5 bases to trimming and J lost 0 bases, with 13 bases between them. Germline CDR1 reads SQVTM; CDR2 reads ANQGSEA. The DNA of the CDR3 is TGCAGCGTTACCCGGACGGACTTGAACACTGAAGCTTTCTTT. This codes for CSVTRTDLNTEAFF.